A selection of T cell receptor beta chains follows, all from one sample in a study of blood T cell repertoires in COVID-19. Clones were read by immunoSEQ multiplex PCR, and TCRdb kept only the in-frame ones, dropping some. The sample carries nearly 350,000 clones, about 90% recorded once. The sequenced sample was PBMCs or T cells enriched from blood (not recorded which). The receptors originated from a woman aged 25 to 39 who had recovered from COVID-19. CDR3s include the opening cysteine and the closing phenylalanine or tryptophan. The D gene is left open where the match is weak. Where a row states a size, it is once, few, many or the class of an expanded clone; other rows omit it.

>TRBD1|TRBV5-1|TRBJ2-7|once
TGCGCCAGCAGCTTAACTGGACAGGACGTCTACGAGCAGTACTTC
CASSLTGQDVYEQYF
>.|TRBV5-8|TRBJ2-6|.
TGTGCCAGCAGCCGATACGGGTCCGCTGGGGCCAACGTCCTGACTTTC
CASSRYGSAGANVLTF
>TRBD1|TRBV28|TRBJ1-1|.
TGTGCCAGCAGAGCAAGGACAGGGAGGGGGACTGAAGCTTTCTTT
CASRARTGRGTEAFF
>TRBD1|TRBV13|TRBJ1-6|.
TGTGCCAGCAGCGGGGATACGACAGGGGTGAATAATTCACCCCTCCACTTT
CASSGDTTGVNNSPLHF
>.|TRBV4-1|TRBJ1-2|.
TGCGCCAGCAGCGAAACAGGGAGCTATGGCTACACCTTC
CASSETGSYGYTF
>.|TRBV5-6|TRBJ2-7|.
TGTGCCAGCAGCTTGGTCCCAGGGGACGAGCAGTACTTC
CASSLVPGDEQYF
>TRBD1|TRBV5-1|TRBJ1-1|.
TGCGCCAGCAGCCATCAGGACAGGGTAGGGCCAAACACTGAAGCTTTCTTT
CASSHQDRVGPNTEAFF
>.|TRBV2|TRBJ2-1|.
TGTGCCAGCAGCCCCAACAACAATGAGCAGTTCTTC
CASSPNNNEQFF
>TRBD1|TRBV9|TRBJ2-5|.
TGTGCCAGCAGCGAGCCGGGTTTACAGGGGGGAGAGACCCAGTACTTC
CASSEPGLQGGETQYF
>.|TRBV2|TRBJ1-5|few
TGTGCCAGCAGATCAACGGGCAATCAGCCCCAGCATTTT
CASRSTGNQPQHF
>.|TRBV28|TRBJ1-2|.
TGTGCCAGCAGTTTTCCAGGGGCCTCGGGGGGATTCTATGGCTACACCTTC
CASSFPGASGGFYGYTF
>TRBD2|TRBV30|TRBJ2-2|once
TGTGCCTGGAGTGGACTAGCGGGGACGAACACCGGGGAGCTGTTTTTT
CAWSGLAGTNTGELFF
>.|TRBV30|TRBJ1-5|.
TGTGCCTGGAGTTCAGGGATGGTGCAGCCCCAGCATTTT
CAWSSGMVQPQHF
>TRBD1|TRBV19|TRBJ1-1|.
TGTGCCAGTACGAGCGCAGGGGGTATGAACACTGAAGCTTTCTTT
CASTSAGGMNTEAFF
>TRBD1|TRBV10-2|TRBJ2-1|.
TGCGCCAGCAGCGGGACAGCCCGTTACAATGAGCAGTTCTTC
CASSGTARYNEQFF
>.|TRBV28|TRBJ1-3|few
TGTGCCAGCAGTTTATTGGGCAGATTCAACTCTGGAAACACCATATATTTT
CASSLLGRFNSGNTIYF
>.|TRBV6-4|TRBJ1-1|once
TGTGCCAGCAAGGCAGGTCTGAACACTGAAGCTTTCTTT
CASKAGLNTEAFF
>.|TRBV19|TRBJ2-1|.
TGTGCCAGTAGTATAGAAGGGGCCCAAGAGCAGTTCTTC
CASSIEGAQEQFF
>TRBD1|TRBV30|TRBJ1-3|.
TGTGCATCCGGACAGGGGAGGGCTGGAAACACCATATATTTT
CASGQGRAGNTIYF
>TRBD2|TRBV2|TRBJ2-1|once
TGTGCCAGCAGTCGAGGTGGGCCGGGACTAGGCTCCTACAATGAGCAGTTCTTC
CASSRGGPGLGSYNEQFF
>.|TRBV27|TRBJ2-2|.
TGTGCCAGCAGCCCCGGGGCGAACACCGGGGAGCTGTTTTTT
CASSPGANTGELFF
>TRBD1|TRBV18|TRBJ1-1|.
TGTGCCAGCTCACCACAGGGGACAGGCATGTCAGCTGAAGCTTTCTTT
CASSPQGTGMSAEAFF
>.|TRBV6-5|TRBJ2-1|.
TGTGCCAGCTTCACAAGACAGTTACCCTACAATGAGCAGTTCTTC
CASFTRQLPYNEQFF